Only a few counts were recorded for the clone carrying this T cell receptor (beta chain). The sample is drawn from a study of blood T cell repertoires in COVID-19. About the research overall: Sites across the United States, Italy and Spain contributed samples from acute and convalescent COVID-19. In each case, the material was cDNA or gDNA derived from T cells, B-cell-depleted T cells, or PBMCs.

V was trimmed by 5 bases and J by 7 bases, leaving 15 bases between them. CDR1 is MGHRA, CDR2 YSYEKL, per germline. The CDR3 is 13 amino acids. Per the authors' pipeline: Counts of nucleated cells, estimated from reference gene primer amplification, were obtained. Here immunoSEQ multiplex PCR was the method, and the copy in TCRdb shows in-frame clones only, minus some. D and trimming come from the DNA, and the V and J calls and clone size come from that table. The sample carries 62,000 or so clones, around 85% recorded once. Sequenced sample: peripheral blood. The chain links TRBV4-1 to TRBJ2-7; D is unclear. The origin of this receptor is a woman aged 55-70 years with acute or convalescent COVID-19. CDR3 in DNA: TGCGCCAGCAGCGGCGCCAGCGCCAAAGAGCAGTACTTC. Its translation is CASSGASAKEQYF.